Detailed here is one T cell receptor beta chain. Its matching antigen is unknown. Germline V gene sequence: CDR1 SGHKS, CDR2 YYEKEE (reference sequence). The germline V and J ends were trimmed by 4 bases and 0 bases, with 11 bases remaining between them. The CDR3 loop spans 14 amino acids. The sample is drawn from a study of CD8 T cells in ankylosing spondylitis. Study results and caveats: For ankylosing spondylitis blood, a TCR beta motif of 7 or 8 highly homologous variants appeared characteristic. Past research had described some motif variants in reactive arthritis synovial fluid and blood.

From the 5' RACE reads, TCRdb called clonotypes with MiXCR, one entry per CDR3 protein. The sample has about 540,000 distinct CDR3 sequences; approximately 12% are singletons. The sequenced sample was blood, either unsorted or a sorted T cell fraction (not recorded which). This chain connects TRBV5-5 to TRBJ2-7, with D possibly matching TRBD1 (6 bases). This sequence originates from a male donor with ankylosing spondylitis. The CDR3, as DNA: TGTGCCAGCAGCCACCGGGACAACTCCTACGAGCAGTACTTC. It specifies CASSHRDNSYEQYF. Supplemented by reference TRBV5-5 and TRBJ2-7, the full variable domain reads DAGVTQSPTHLIKTRGQQVTLRCSPISGHKSVSWYQQVLGQGPQFIFQYYEKEERGRGNFPDRFSARQFPNYSSELNVNALLLGDSALYLCASSHRDNSYEQYFGPGTRLTVT.